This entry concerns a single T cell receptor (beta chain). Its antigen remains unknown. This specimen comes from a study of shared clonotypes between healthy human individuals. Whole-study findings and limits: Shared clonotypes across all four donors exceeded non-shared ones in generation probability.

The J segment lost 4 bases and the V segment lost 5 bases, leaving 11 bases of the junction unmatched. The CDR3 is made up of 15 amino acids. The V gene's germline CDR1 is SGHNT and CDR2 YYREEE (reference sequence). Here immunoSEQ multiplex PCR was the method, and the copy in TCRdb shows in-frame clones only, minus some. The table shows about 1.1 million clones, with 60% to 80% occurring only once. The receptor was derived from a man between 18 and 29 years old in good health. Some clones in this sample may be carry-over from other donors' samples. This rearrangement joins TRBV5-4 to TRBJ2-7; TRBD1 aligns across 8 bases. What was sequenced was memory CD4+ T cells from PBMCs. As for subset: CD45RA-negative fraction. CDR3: CASSKSGGGLYEQYF. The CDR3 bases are TGTGCCAGCAGTAAATCAGGGGGCGGTTTGTACGAGCAGTACTTC.